The present T cell receptor (beta chain) was sequenced within a study of Graves' ophthalmopathy and Graves' hyperthyroidism. As the template, RNA transcripts were used to amplify TCR beta CDR3 regions. First-round RT-PCR used HTBI primers; second-round multiplex PCR followed. TCRdb reanalysed the multiplex PCR reads using MiXCR and keeps one entry per CDR3 protein. The sample lists over 500,000 distinct CDR3 sequences; 22% were seen once. The CDR3 totals 14 residues. Trimming shortened V by 6 bases and J by 4 bases, and 15 bases separated the two germline ends. This clonotype was seen at least ten times.

The chain couples TRBV12-3 or TRBV12-4 to TRBJ2-5; D gene ambiguous. Sequenced input: peripheral blood. The clonotype comes from a woman aged 18-29 years with stable Graves' hyperthyroidism. Some clones in this sample may be carry-over from other donors' samples. CDR3 in amino acids: CASSPDHPIETQYF. The CDR3 DNA follows: TGTGCCAGCAGCCCGGACCACCCGATAGAGACCCAGTACTTC.